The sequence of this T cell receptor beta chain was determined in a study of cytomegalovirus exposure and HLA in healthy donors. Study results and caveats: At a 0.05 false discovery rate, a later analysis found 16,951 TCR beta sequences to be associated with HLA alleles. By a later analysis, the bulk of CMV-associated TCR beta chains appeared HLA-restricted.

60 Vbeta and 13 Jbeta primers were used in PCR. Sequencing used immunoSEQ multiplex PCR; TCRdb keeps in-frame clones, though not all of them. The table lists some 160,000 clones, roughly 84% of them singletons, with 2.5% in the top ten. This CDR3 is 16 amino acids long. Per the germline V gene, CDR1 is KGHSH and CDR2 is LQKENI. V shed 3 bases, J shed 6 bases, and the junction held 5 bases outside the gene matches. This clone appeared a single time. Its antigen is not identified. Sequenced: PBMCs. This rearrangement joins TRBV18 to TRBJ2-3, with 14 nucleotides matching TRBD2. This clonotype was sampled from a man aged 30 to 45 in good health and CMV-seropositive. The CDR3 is CASSPGLAGVKDTQYF. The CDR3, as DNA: TGTGCCAGCTCACCGGGACTAGCGGGAGTAAAGGATACGCAGTATTTT. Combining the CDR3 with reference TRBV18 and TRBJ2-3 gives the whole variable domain NAGVMQNPRHLVRRRGQEARLRCSPMKGHSHVYWYRQLPEEGLKFMVYLQKENIIDESGMPKERFSAEFPKEGPSILRIQQVVRGDSAAYFCASSPGLAGVKDTQYFGPGTRLTVL.